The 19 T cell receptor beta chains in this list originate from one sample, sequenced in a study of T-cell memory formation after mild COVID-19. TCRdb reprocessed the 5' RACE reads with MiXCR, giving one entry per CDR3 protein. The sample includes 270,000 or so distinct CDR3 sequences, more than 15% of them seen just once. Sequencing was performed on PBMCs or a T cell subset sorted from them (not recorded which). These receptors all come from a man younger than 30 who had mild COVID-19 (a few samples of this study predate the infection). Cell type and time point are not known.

CDR3 in DNA: TGCGCCAGCAGCTTGGCCGGTACAGGGGGACCCTCCTACAATGAGCAGTTCTTC. It yields the protein CASSLAGTGGPSYNEQFF. The genes are TRBV5-1 and TRBJ2-1, with 8 positions matching TRBD1. V gave up 0 bases and J gave up 0 bases; unmatched junction bases: 8. This CDR3 region has 18 residues. Per germline, CDR1 SGHRS and CDR2 YFSETQ.

The CDR3 protein is CASSPGGYYEQYF. In nucleotides, the CDR3 is TGCGCCAGCAGCCCCGGGGGATACTACGAGCAGTACTTC. The chain has TRBV10-2 and TRBJ2-7, with D maybe TRBD2 (6 bases). Germline lookup yields CDR1 WSHSY and CDR2 SAAADI. Trimming left V 6 bases short and J 3 bases short, with 12 bases between. This CDR3 spans 13 amino acids.

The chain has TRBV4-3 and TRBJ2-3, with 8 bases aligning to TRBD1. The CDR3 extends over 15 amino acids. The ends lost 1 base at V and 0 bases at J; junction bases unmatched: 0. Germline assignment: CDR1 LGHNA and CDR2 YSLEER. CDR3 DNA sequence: TGCGCCAGCAGCCAAGGGGACAGGAGCACAGATACGCAGTATTTT. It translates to CASSQGDRSTDTQYF.

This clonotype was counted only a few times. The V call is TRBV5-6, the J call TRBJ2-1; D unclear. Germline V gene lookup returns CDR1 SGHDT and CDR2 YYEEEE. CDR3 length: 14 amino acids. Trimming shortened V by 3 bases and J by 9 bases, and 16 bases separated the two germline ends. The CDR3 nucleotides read TGTGCCAGCAGCTCCGCCTGGACGGCCGGTGAGCAGTTCTTC. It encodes CASSSAWTAGEQFF.

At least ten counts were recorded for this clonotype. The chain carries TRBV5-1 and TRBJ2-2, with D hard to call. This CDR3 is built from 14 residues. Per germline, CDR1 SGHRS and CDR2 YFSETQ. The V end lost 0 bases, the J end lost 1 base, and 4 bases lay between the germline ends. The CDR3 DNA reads TGCGCCAGCAGCTTGGTCGGGAACACCGGGGAGCTGTTTTTT. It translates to CASSLVGNTGELFF.

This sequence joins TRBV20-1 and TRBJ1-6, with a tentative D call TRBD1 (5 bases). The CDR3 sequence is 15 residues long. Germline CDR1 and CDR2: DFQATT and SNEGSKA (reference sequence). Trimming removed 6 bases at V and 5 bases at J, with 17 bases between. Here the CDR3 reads CSAPAPGRNNSPLHF. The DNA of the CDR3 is TGCAGTGCCCCAGCCCCGGGACGGAATAATTCACCCCTCCACTTT.

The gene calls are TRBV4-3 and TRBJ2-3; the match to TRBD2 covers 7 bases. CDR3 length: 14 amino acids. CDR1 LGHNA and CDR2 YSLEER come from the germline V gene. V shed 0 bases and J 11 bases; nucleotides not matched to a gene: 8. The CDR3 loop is CASSQDRIAGMQYF. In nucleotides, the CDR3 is TGCGCCAGCAGCCAAGATAGGATAGCGGGTATGCAGTATTTT.

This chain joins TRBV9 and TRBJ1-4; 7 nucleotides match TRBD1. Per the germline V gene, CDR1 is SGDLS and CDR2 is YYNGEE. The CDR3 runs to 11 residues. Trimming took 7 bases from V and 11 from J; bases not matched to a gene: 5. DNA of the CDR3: TGTGCCAGCGAGGGGGCCGGCAAACTGTTTTTT. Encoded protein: CASEGAGKLFF.

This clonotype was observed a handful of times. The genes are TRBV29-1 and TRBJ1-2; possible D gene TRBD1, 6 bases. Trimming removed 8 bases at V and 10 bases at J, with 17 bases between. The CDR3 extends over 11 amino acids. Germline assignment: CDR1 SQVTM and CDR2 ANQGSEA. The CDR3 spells CSFRGGADYTF. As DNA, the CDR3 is TGCAGCTTTCGGGGGGGCGCAGACTACACCTTC.

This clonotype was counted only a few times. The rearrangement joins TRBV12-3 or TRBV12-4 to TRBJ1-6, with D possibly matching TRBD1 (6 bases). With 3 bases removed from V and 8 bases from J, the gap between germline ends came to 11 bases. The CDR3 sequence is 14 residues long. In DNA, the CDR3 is TGTGCCAGCAGTTTTTACAGGGTTGATTCACCCCTCCACTTT. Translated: CASSFYRVDSPLHF.

The CDR3 reads CASTPGLENSPLHF. For the CDR3, the DNA is TGTGCCAGCACCCCGGGGCTGGAAAATTCACCCCTCCACTTT. This sequence joins TRBV9 and TRBJ1-6; maybe TRBD1 (5 bases). Germline CDR1 SGDLS, CDR2 YYNGEE. This CDR3 spans 14 amino acids. Between the trimmed V and J ends, which lost 6 bases and 7 bases, there was a span of 14 bases.

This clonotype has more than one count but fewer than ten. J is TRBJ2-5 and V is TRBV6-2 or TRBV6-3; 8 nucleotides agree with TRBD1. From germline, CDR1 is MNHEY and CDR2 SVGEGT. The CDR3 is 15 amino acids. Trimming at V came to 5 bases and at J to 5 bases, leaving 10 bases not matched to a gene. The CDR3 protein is CASSAGTGNVETQYF. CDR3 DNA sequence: TGTGCCAGCAGTGCCGGGACAGGCAATGTGGAGACCCAGTACTTC.

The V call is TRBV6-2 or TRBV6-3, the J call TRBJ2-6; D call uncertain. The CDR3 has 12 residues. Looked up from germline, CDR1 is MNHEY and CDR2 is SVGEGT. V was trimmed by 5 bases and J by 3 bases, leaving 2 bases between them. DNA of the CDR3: TGTGCCAGCAGTCGTGGGGCCAACGTCCTGACTTTC. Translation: CASSRGANVLTF.

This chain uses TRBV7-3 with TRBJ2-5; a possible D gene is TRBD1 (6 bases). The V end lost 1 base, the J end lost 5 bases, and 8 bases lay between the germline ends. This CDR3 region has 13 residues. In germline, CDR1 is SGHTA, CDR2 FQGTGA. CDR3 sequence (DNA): TGTGCCAGCAGCTTAAAGGGGGACGAGACCCAGTACTTC. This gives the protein CASSLKGDETQYF.

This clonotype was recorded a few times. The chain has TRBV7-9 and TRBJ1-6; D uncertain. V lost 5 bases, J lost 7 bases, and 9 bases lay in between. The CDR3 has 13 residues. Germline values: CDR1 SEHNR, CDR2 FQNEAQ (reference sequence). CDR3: CASSPQPNSPLHF. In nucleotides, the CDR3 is TGTGCCAGCAGCCCTCAGCCGAATTCACCCCTCCACTTT.

The CDR3 reads CSARDTGDGTIGYTF. The CDR3 DNA follows: TGCAGTGCTAGAGATACCGGGGACGGCACTATCGGCTACACCTTC. The chain combines TRBV20-1 with TRBJ1-2; weak D call: TRBD1 (5 bases). V gave up 0 bases and J gave up 8 bases, with 19 bases separating them. CDR3 length: 15 amino acids. CDR1 DFQATT and CDR2 SNEGSKA come from the germline V gene (reference sequence).

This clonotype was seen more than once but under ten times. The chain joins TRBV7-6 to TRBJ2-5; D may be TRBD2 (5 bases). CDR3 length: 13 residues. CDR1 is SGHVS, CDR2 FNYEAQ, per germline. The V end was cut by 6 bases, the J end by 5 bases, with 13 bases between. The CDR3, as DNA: TGTGCCAGCAGAGGGAGCGATTGGGAGACCCAGTACTTC. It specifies CASRGSDWETQYF.

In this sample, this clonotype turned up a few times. As DNA, the CDR3 is TGTGCCAGCTGCCCGACAGGGTCGAGAAACACCATATATTTT. Amino acids: CASCPTGSRNTIYF. The rearrangement uses TRBV25-1 and TRBJ1-3, with TRBD1 matching 7 bases. The V gene's germline CDR1 is MGHDK and CDR2 SYGVNS. The CDR3 loop spans 14 amino acids. The J segment lost 5 bases and the V segment lost 8 bases, leaving 9 bases of the junction unmatched.

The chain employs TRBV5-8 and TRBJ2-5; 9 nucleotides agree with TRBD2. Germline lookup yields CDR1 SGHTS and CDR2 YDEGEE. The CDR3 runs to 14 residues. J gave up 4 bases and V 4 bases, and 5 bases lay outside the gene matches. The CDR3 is CASSAGGPVETQYF. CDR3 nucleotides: TGTGCCAGCAGCGCGGGGGGGCCGGTAGAGACCCAGTACTTC. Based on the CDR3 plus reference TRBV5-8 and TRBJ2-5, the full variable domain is EAGVTQSPTHLIKTRGQQATLRCSPISGHTSVYWYQQALGLGLQFLLWYDEGEERNRGNFPPRFSGRQFPNYSSELNVNALELEDSALYLCASSAGGPVETQYFGPGTRLLVL.